This is a list of T cell receptor beta chains from one sample in a study of CD8 T cells in Susac syndrome. In TCRdb, the immunoSEQ multiplex PCR reads were re-called with MiXCR into one record per CDR3 protein. Of over 95,000 distinct CDR3 sequences in the sample, roughly 91% are singletons; the top ten hold approximately 0.13%. The sequenced material came from CD4+ T cells from PBMCs. The receptors were gathered from a human donor in good health. Both conserved end residues are part of each CDR3. D genes are given only for firm matches.

D gene: TRBD2
V gene: TRBV4-3
J gene: TRBJ2-7
CDR3 protein: CASSLTQGSGRHEQYF

D gene: .
V gene: TRBV6-1
J gene: TRBJ2-7
CDR3 protein: CASSEAVIGYEQYF

D gene: .
V gene: TRBV4-3
J gene: TRBJ2-1
CDR3 protein: CASSPRTENEQFF

D gene: TRBD1
V gene: TRBV29-1
J gene: TRBJ2-5
CDR3 protein: CSVGQGLETQYF

D gene: .
V gene: TRBV20-1
J gene: TRBJ2-7
CDR3 protein: CSASRLGEQYF

D gene: .
V gene: TRBV20-1
J gene: TRBJ1-1
CDR3 protein: CSARDPQVNTEAFF

D gene: TRBD2
V gene: TRBV3-1
J gene: TRBJ2-2
CDR3 protein: CASSPFGLAGLTGELFF

D gene: TRBD1
V gene: TRBV2
J gene: TRBJ2-4
CDR3 protein: CASFRDRGGKNIQYF

D gene: .
V gene: TRBV23-1
J gene: TRBJ2-7
CDR3 protein: CARGCEQYF

D gene: .
V gene: TRBV5-6
J gene: TRBJ1-2
CDR3 protein: CASSLADGYTF

D gene: .
V gene: TRBV6-4
J gene: TRBJ2-7
CDR3 protein: CASSQQANLKSNEQYF

D gene: TRBD1
V gene: TRBV6-5
J gene: TRBJ1-2
CDR3 protein: CASSSGQGDYGYTF

D gene: .
V gene: TRBV9
J gene: TRBJ2-3
CDR3 protein: CASSEGRTDTQYF

D gene: TRBD1
V gene: TRBV7-9
J gene: TRBJ1-1
CDR3 protein: CASGQGTEAFF

D gene: TRBD1
V gene: TRBV25-1
J gene: TRBJ2-6
CDR3 protein: CASSRTGGSGANVLTF

D gene: TRBD2
V gene: TRBV7-3
J gene: TRBJ2-5
CDR3 protein: CASSFASGRQETQYF

D gene: .
V gene: TRBV6-2/TRBV6-3
J gene: TRBJ2-1
CDR3 protein: CASSPAYDEGFF

D gene: .
V gene: TRBV21-1
J gene: TRBJ1-4
CDR3 protein: CASSKVRTGIGGATNEKLFF

D gene: TRBD2
V gene: TRBV2
J gene: TRBJ2-3
CDR3 protein: CASRATSGEGDTQYF

D gene: TRBD1
V gene: TRBV6-2/TRBV6-3
J gene: TRBJ1-2
CDR3 protein: CASSSDRGMGYGYTF

D gene: .
V gene: TRBV7-9
J gene: TRBJ2-5
CDR3 protein: CASSLRDGRQETQYF

D gene: .
V gene: TRBV7-2
J gene: TRBJ2-7
CDR3 protein: CASSLGGDTYYEQYF

D gene: TRBD2
V gene: TRBV4-3
J gene: TRBJ2-7
CDR3 protein: CASSQELAGGKAEQYF

D gene: TRBD1
V gene: TRBV20-1
J gene: TRBJ2-2
CDR3 protein: CSAWDRYTGELFF

D gene: .
V gene: TRBV7-9
J gene: TRBJ2-1
CDR3 protein: CASSLGPAASSYNEQFF

D gene: TRBD2
V gene: TRBV3-1
J gene: TRBJ2-5
CDR3 protein: CATTRTSGGGQETQYF

D gene: TRBD1
V gene: TRBV5-1
J gene: TRBJ1-2
CDR3 protein: CASTLGQGGGYTF

D gene: TRBD1
V gene: TRBV10-3
J gene: TRBJ2-3
CDR3 protein: CAIRDLEGAKDTQYF

D gene: .
V gene: TRBV7-9
J gene: TRBJ1-2
CDR3 protein: CASSTQTQNYGYTF